The T cell receptor (beta chain) under discussion was sequenced for a study of CD8 T cells in Susac syndrome. Study-level background: At blood draw, Susac syndrome patients were therapy-naive, on corticosteroids, or on intravenous immunoglobulin alone.

Reverse transcription of about 0.45 to 1 ug RNA used random hexamers. Amplification of TCR beta CDR3 by immunoSEQ multiplex PCR spanned 54 Vbeta and 13 Jbeta. TCRdb fed the immunoSEQ multiplex PCR reads into MiXCR, producing one record per CDR3 protein. The repertoire has about 180,000 distinct CDR3 sequences, 85% to 95% of them found once; the top ten carry 0.099%. The CDR3 is 15 residues long. Trimming removed 4 bases from V and 1 base from J; junction bases left unmatched: 6. About this clonotype itself: Antigen unknown.

Broader study findings: In Susac syndrome, CD4+ T cell repertoires lacked any clonal expansion.

The chain links TRBV12-3 or TRBV12-4 to TRBJ1-1; the match to TRBD1 covers 7 bases. The TCR comes from a human donor with Susac syndrome. Sequencing was performed on CD4+ T cells from PBMCs. The CDR3 sequence is CASSSYRGPNTEAFF. CDR3 nucleotide sequence: TGTGCCAGCAGTTCATACAGGGGACCGAACACTGAAGCTTTCTTT.